The next 24 T cell receptor beta chains were all read from a single sample in a study of cytotoxic CD8 clonotypes in ibrutinib-treated CLL. Data came from immunoSEQ multiplex PCR; TCRdb stores just in-frame clones and leaves some out. Of approximately 26,000 clones in the sample, approximately 85% were seen once. The sample here was PBMCs, taken after 24 months of ibrutinib treatment. These receptors were obtained from a human donor with chronic lymphocytic leukemia.

The V gene is TRBV7-2, the J gene TRBJ2-1; 15 nucleotides align to TRBD2. CDR3 length: 15 residues. V lost 5 bases, J lost 8 bases, and 4 bases stayed unmatched. Germline-derived CDR1 and CDR2 are SGHTA and FQGNSA. CDR3 nucleotides: TGTGCCAGCAGCCGGACTAGCGGGGGGGCTTATGAGCAGTTCTTC. Residues: CASSRTSGGAYEQFF.

The CDR3 protein is CASSYATYEQYF. The CDR3 nucleotides are TGTGCCAGCAGTTACGCTACCTACGAGCAGTACTTC. The J gene is TRBJ2-7, the V gene TRBV6-6; the D is unclear. V lost 2 bases to trimming and J lost 2 bases, with 4 bases between them. This CDR3 is built from 12 residues. Germline CDR1 MNHNY, CDR2 SVGAGI (reference sequence).

The chain links TRBV6-6 to TRBJ2-1, with D hard to call. The germline V gene has CDR1 MNHNY and CDR2 SVGAGI (reference sequence). The CDR3 is 14 residues long. The V and J ends lost 0 bases and 4 bases respectively, with 7 bases between them. The CDR3 region has the DNA TGTGCCAGCAGTTACTCGAGTCCGTACAATGAGCAGTTCTTC. Translating it yields CASSYSSPYNEQFF.

J is TRBJ1-3 and V is TRBV7-2; no clear D gene. This CDR3 has 15 residues. Trimming stripped 4 bases from V and 0 bases from J, with 10 bases between. Germline CDR1 is SGHTA and CDR2 is FQGNSA. The CDR3 DNA reads TGTGCCAGCAGCTCCGTGGTGAGCTCTGGAAACACCATATATTTT. The encoded protein is CASSSVVSSGNTIYF.

J is TRBJ1-1 and V is TRBV13, with 8 bases matching TRBD1. Germline CDR1 and CDR2: PRHDT and FYEKMQ (reference sequence). This CDR3 has 12 amino acids. The V segment lost 10 bases and the J segment 3 bases; nucleotides outside the gene matches: 4. CDR3 sequence (DNA): TGTGCCACCGGACAGGGTGACACTGAAGCTTTCTTT. It yields the protein CATGQGDTEAFF.

The chain links TRBV7-6 to TRBJ2-1; TRBD1 aligns across 8 bases. V lost 5 bases, J lost 5 bases, and 8 bases stayed unmatched. This CDR3 is built from 15 residues. Germline V gives CDR1 SGHVS, CDR2 FNYEAQ. The CDR3 nucleotides read TGTGCCAGCAGCACCACCGGGACAGGCCACAATGAGCAGTTCTTC. It is translated as CASSTTGTGHNEQFF.

J is TRBJ1-2 and V is TRBV9; D is possibly TRBD1 (5 bases). The V end was cut by 4 bases, the J end by 3 bases, with 13 bases between. The length of the CDR3 is 14 residues. CDR1 and CDR2 (germline): SGDLS, YYNGEE. The CDR3 loop reads CASSNIGGDYGYTF. The CDR3 DNA reads TGTGCCAGCAGCAACATCGGGGGGGACTATGGCTACACCTTC.

CDR3 nucleotides: TGTGCCTCCCGGAGGGGGGAAGACACTGAAGCTTTCTTT. Amino acids: CASRRGEDTEAFF. The chain joins TRBV6-4 to TRBJ1-1; D is possibly TRBD1 (6 bases). There are 13 residues in the CDR3. Trimming took off 11 bases at V and 3 bases at J, with 16 bases between the two ends. The V gene's germline CDR1 is MRHNA and CDR2 SNTAGT.

The V and J genes are TRBV11-2 and TRBJ1-2, with D possibly being TRBD1 (5 bases). V was cut by 0 bases and J by 1 base, with 12 bases left in between. The length of the CDR3 is 16 residues. Germline V gene lookup returns CDR1 SGHAT and CDR2 FQNNGV. The CDR3 is CASSLEGGDFNYGYTF. Written as DNA, the CDR3 is TGTGCCAGCAGCTTAGAGGGAGGGGATTTTAACTATGGCTACACCTTC.

This chain connects TRBV30 to TRBJ1-5; D gene unclear. CDR3 size: 14 residues. Trimming took 0 bases from V and 3 from J, leaving 9 bases between them. The germline CDR1 and CDR2 sequences are GTSNPN and SVGIG (reference sequence). CDR3 coding DNA: TGTGCCTGGAGTGTGGATCTGGACAATCAGCCCCAGCATTTT. The encoded protein is CAWSVDLDNQPQHF.

The V gene is TRBV7-2, the J gene TRBJ2-1, with D possibly being TRBD2 (5 bases). CDR1 is SGHTA and CDR2 is FQGNSA in the germline V gene. The CDR3 consists of 14 residues. Trimming cost V 2 bases and J 5 bases, with 10 bases left between them. The CDR3 reads CASSLQRENNEQFF. The CDR3 region has the DNA TGTGCCAGCAGCTTACAACGGGAAAACAATGAGCAGTTCTTC.

This chain connects TRBV27 to TRBJ2-7; tentative D call: TRBD1 (5 bases). CDR1 is MNHEY, CDR2 SMNVEV, per germline (reference sequence). Trimming took off 2 bases at V and 9 bases at J, with 14 bases between the two ends. There are 13 residues in the CDR3. The CDR3 region is CASSLGANSGQYF. The CDR3 DNA is TGTGCCAGCAGTTTAGGGGCCAATTCTGGGCAGTACTTC.

This sequence joins TRBV5-5 and TRBJ1-2; D uncertain. V lost 0 bases, J lost 6 bases, and 12 bases lay in between. The V gene's germline CDR1 is SGHKS and CDR2 YYEKEE (reference sequence). The CDR3 extends over 14 amino acids. CDR3 region: CASSLVPTTDGYTF. CDR3 DNA sequence: TGTGCCAGCAGCTTGGTGCCGACAACGGATGGCTACACCTTC.

J is TRBJ2-5 and V is TRBV5-1, with D tentatively TRBD1 or TRBD2 (5 bases each). The germline gives CDR1 SGHRS, CDR2 YFSETQ. V was pared by 4 bases and J by 2 bases, with 15 bases between. This CDR3 is built from 15 residues. This CDR3 is CASSEGRRTQETQYF. CDR3 DNA: TGCGCCAGCAGCGAGGGACGGCGGACTCAAGAGACCCAGTACTTC. The full variable domain, its missing parts supplied by reference TRBV5-1 and TRBJ2-5, is KAGVTQTPRYLIKTRGQQVTLSCSPISGHRSVSWYQQTPGQGLQFLFEYFSETQRNKGNFPGRFSGRQFSNSRSEMNVSTLELGDSALYLCASSEGRRTQETQYFGPGTRLLVL.

The chain combines TRBV27 with TRBJ2-1; 7 bases map to TRBD1. The CDR3 length is 18 residues. Germline-derived CDR1 and CDR2 are MNHEY and SMNVEV (reference sequence). After removal of 4 bases from V and 4 bases from J, the junction contained 16 bases not matched to a gene. CDR3 in DNA: TGTGCCAGCAGTTCGGTACCCAGGGGGTGGACACCATACAATGAGCAGTTCTTC. This gives the protein CASSSVPRGWTPYNEQFF.

The chain couples TRBV7-2 to TRBJ1-2, with D maybe TRBD1 (6 bases). CDR1 and CDR2 from the germline V gene are SGHTA and FQGNSA. The CDR3 loop spans 15 amino acids. Trimming pared 6 bases from V and 4 bases from J, leaving 18 bases between. The CDR3 spells CASSWDIGPPYGYTF. CDR3 nucleotide sequence: TGTGCCAGCAGTTGGGACATAGGACCACCCTATGGCTACACCTTC. The whole variable domain, filled in from reference TRBV7-2 and TRBJ1-2, reads GAGVSQSPSNKVTEKGKDVELRCDPISGHTALYWYRQSLGQGLEFLIYFQGNSAPDKSGLPSDRFSAERTGGSVSTLTIQRTQQEDSAVYLCASSWDIGPPYGYTFGSGTRLTVV.

The chain links TRBV4-1 to TRBJ2-3; 7 bases fit TRBD2. Germline V CDR1 and CDR2: MGHRA, YSYEKL. V was clipped by 3 bases and J by 2 bases; unmatched bases: 8. This CDR3 comprises 16 residues. CDR3 amino acids: CASSHRTRITTDTQYF. Written as DNA, the CDR3 is TGCGCCAGCAGCCACCGGACTAGAATCACCACAGATACGCAGTATTTT.

This clone occurred once. The rearrangement uses TRBV5-6 and TRBJ1-1, with TRBD1 identical over 7 bases. J lost 11 bases, V lost 4 bases, and 11 bases had no gene match. From germline, CDR1 is SGHDT and CDR2 YYEEEE. CDR3 length: 13 amino acids. The CDR3 region has the DNA TGTGCCAGCAGCCAAACAGGGGTGAAGAAGGCTTTCTTT. This codes for CASSQTGVKKAFF.

This clone showed up just once. The rearrangement joins TRBV6-5 to TRBJ2-2; a possible D gene is TRBD1 (6 bases). Trimming removed 10 bases from V and 4 bases from J, with 16 bases in between. The length of the CDR3 is 14 residues. Per the germline V gene, CDR1 is MNHEY and CDR2 is SVGAGI. The CDR3 spells CATNSGTTTGELFF. For the CDR3, the DNA is TGTGCCACTAATTCCGGGACAACCACCGGGGAGCTGTTTTTT.

The chain has TRBV9 and TRBJ2-2; 10 bases are shared with TRBD1. The CDR3 covers 15 residues. Germline CDR1 reads SGDLS; CDR2 reads YYNGEE. V lost 4 bases, J lost 6 bases, and 6 bases stayed unmatched. As DNA, the CDR3 is TGTGCCAGCAGCCCTGGACAGGGGGGCCCCGGGGAGCTGTTTTTT. Its translation: CASSPGQGGPGELFF. The complete variable domain, with remaining parts taken from reference TRBV9 and TRBJ2-2, reads DSGVTQTPKHLITATGQRVTLRCSPRSGDLSVYWYQQSLDQGLQFLIQYYNGEERAKGNILERFSAQQFPDLHSELNLSSLELGDSALYFCASSPGQGGPGELFFGEGSRLTVL.

The CDR3 DNA is TGTGCCAGCAGTGAATATGAGGGGAGGACTGAAGCTTTCTTT. Its protein is CASSEYEGRTEAFF. The rearrangement uses TRBV6-1 and TRBJ1-1, with a tentative D call TRBD1 (5 bases). CDR3 length equals 14 residues. V was trimmed by 2 bases and J by 5 bases, leaving 12 bases between them. Germline-derived CDR1 and CDR2 are MNHNS and SASEGT.

The chain uses TRBV5-4 and TRBJ2-4; the D is unclear. V was clipped by 4 bases and J by 7 bases, with 12 bases between them. The CDR3 spans 13 residues. Germline V lookup: CDR1 SGHNT, CDR2 YYREEE (reference sequence). In nucleotides, the CDR3 is TGTGCCAGCAGCCACGATTCTGTCAACATTCAGTACTTC. This gives the protein CASSHDSVNIQYF. Full variable domain (rest looked up from reference TRBV5-4 and TRBJ2-4): ETGVTQSPTHLIKTRGQQVTLRCSSQSGHNTVSWYQQALGQGPQFIFQYYREEENGRGNFPPRFSGLQFPNYSSELNVNALELDDSALYLCASSHDSVNIQYFGAGTRLSVL.

This sequence joins TRBV10-3 and TRBJ1-4; TRBD1 agrees at 8 bases. This CDR3 has 13 residues. V was pared by 6 bases and J by 4 bases, with 1 base of the junction left unmatched. Per germline, CDR1 ENHRY and CDR2 SYGVKD. CDR3 loop: CAIRGQDNEKLFF. CDR3 DNA: TGTGCCATCAGGGGACAGGATAATGAAAAACTGTTTTTT.

The chain employs TRBV9 and TRBJ1-5, with unresolved D. V was shortened by 3 bases and J by 3 bases, with 10 bases between the two germline ends. The germline CDR1 and CDR2 sequences are SGDLS and YYNGEE. This CDR3 has 14 amino acids. CDR3 bases: TGTGCCAGCAGCGAAGGCGGGTCCAATCAGCCCCAGCATTTT. This translates into CASSEGGSNQPQHF. The entire variable domain, with the rest obtained from reference TRBV9 and TRBJ1-5, is as follows: DSGVTQTPKHLITATGQRVTLRCSPRSGDLSVYWYQQSLDQGLQFLIQYYNGEERAKGNILERFSAQQFPDLHSELNLSSLELGDSALYFCASSEGGSNQPQHFGDGTRLSIL.